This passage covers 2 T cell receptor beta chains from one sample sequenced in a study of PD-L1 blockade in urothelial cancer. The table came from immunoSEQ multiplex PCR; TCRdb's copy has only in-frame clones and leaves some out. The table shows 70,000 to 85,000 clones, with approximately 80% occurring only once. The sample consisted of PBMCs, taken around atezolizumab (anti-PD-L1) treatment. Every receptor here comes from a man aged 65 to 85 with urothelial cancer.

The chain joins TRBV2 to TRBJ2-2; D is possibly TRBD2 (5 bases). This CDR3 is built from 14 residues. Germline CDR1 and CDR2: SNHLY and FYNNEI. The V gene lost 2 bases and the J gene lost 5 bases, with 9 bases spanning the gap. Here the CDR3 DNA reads TGTGCCAGCAGTGAACAACGGGGAACCGGGGAGCTGTTTTTT. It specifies CASSEQRGTGELFF.

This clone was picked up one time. CDR3 amino acids: CASSVSEEGNTEAFF. DNA of the CDR3: TGTGCCAGCAGCGTTTCGGAGGAGGGGAACACTGAAGCTTTCTTT. V and J are TRBV21-1 and TRBJ1-1. TRBV21-1 is a known pseudogene. CDR3 length: 15 residues.